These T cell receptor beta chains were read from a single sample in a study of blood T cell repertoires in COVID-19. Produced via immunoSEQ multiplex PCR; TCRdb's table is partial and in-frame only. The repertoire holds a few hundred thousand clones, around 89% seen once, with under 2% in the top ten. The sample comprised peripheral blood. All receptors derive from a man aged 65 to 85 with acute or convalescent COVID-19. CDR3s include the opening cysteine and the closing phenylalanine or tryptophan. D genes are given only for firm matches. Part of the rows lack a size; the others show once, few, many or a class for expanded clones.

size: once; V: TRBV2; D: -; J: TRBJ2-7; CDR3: CASSAGRGSYEQYF; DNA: TGTGCCAGCAGTGCGGGCAGGGGCTCCTACGAGCAGTACTTC
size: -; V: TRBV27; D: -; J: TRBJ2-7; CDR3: CASSFSDIYEQYF; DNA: TGTGCCAGCAGTTTCTCCGACATCTACGAGCAGTACTTC
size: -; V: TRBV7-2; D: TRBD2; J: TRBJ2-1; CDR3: CASSLAHLLAPSSYNEQFF; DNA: TGTGCCAGCAGCTTAGCCCATTTACTAGCGCCAAGCTCCTACAATGAGCAGTTCTTC
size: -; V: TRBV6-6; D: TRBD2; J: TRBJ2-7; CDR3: CASRTGLAELSYEQYF; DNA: TGTGCCAGCAGGACGGGACTAGCGGAACTCTCCTACGAGCAGTACTTC
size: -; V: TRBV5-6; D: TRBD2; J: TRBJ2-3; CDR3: CASSFFSGTSDTQYF; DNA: TGTGCCAGCAGCTTTTTTAGCGGGACGAGTGATACGCAGTATTTT
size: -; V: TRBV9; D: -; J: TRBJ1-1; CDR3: CASSPTLEEAFF; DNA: TGTGCCAGCAGCCCGACCCTGGAGGAAGCTTTCTTT
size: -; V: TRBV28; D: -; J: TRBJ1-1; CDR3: CASSLQSNVNTEAFF; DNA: TGTGCCAGCAGTTTGCAGTCCAACGTCAACACTGAAGCTTTCTTT
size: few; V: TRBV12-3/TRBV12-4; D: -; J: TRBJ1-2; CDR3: CASSFSGFEGYTF; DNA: TGTGCCAGCAGTTTTTCGGGGTTCGAGGGCTACACCTTC
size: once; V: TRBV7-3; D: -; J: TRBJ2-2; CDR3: CASSLDTDGELFF; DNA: TGTGCCAGCAGCTTAGACACAGACGGGGAGCTGTTTTTT
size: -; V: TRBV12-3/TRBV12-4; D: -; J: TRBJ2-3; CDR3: CASSFLQREPQYF; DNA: TGTGCCAGCAGTTTCCTCCAAAGAGAACCGCAGTATTTT
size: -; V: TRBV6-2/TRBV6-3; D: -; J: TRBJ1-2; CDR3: CASSPDRNLRRGYTF; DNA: TGTGCCAGCAGCCCAGACAGGAACCTAAGACGGGGCTACACCTTC
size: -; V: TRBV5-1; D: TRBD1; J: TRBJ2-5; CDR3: CASSPKDREETQYF; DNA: TGCGCCAGCAGCCCCAAGGACAGGGAAGAGACCCAGTACTTC
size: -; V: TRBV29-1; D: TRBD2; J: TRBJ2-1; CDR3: CSVVGGLAEFF; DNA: TGCAGCGTGGTGGGGGGACTAGCGGAGTTCTTC
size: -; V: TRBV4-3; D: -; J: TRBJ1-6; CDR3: CASSQGTVRYNSPLHF; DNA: TGCGCCAGCAGCCAAGGGACAGTTAGGTATAATTCACCCCTCCACTTT
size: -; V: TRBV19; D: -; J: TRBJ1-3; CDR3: CASSVDREGNTIYF; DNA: TGTGCCAGTAGTGTCGACAGAGAGGGAAACACCATATATTTT
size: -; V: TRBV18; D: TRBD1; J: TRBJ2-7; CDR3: CASSPQNSGTGGYEQYF; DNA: TGTGCCAGCTCACCACAGAACTCCGGGACAGGGGGCTACGAGCAGTACTTC
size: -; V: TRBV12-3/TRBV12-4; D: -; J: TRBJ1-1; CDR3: CASRARQTEAFF; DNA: TGTGCCAGCAGAGCACGACAAACTGAAGCTTTCTTT
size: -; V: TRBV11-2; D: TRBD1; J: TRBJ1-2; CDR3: CASSLDGTGPYGYTF; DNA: TGTGCCAGCAGCTTAGATGGGACAGGGCCTTATGGCTACACCTTC
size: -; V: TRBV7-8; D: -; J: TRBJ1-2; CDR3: CASSRGGNKGGYTF; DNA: TGTGCCAGCAGTCGGGGGGGAAACAAGGGTGGCTACACCTTC
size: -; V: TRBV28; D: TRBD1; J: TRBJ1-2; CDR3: CASSLTSGTVGGYTF; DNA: TGTGCCAGCAGTTTGACCTCCGGGACAGTTGGCGGCTACACCTTC
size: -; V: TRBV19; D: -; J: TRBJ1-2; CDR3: CASSQGLSEYGYTF; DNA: TGTGCCAGTAGTCAGGGTCTGAGTGAATATGGCTACACCTTC
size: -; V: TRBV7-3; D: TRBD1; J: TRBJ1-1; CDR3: CASSRQGNTEAFF; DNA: TGTGCCAGCAGTCGACAGGGGAACACTGAAGCTTTCTTT
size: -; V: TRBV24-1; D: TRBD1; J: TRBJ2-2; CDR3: CATSHTGGLSGELFF; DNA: TGTGCCACCAGTCACACAGGGGGGTTATCCGGGGAGCTGTTTTTT
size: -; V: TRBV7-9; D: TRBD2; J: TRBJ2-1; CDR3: CASSHPPTSGMRDNEQFF; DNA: TGTGCCAGCAGCCACCCGCCGACTAGCGGTATGAGGGATAATGAGCAGTTCTTC
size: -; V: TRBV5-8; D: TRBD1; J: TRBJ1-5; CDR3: CASSPGTGGYQPQHF; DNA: TGTGCCAGCAGCCCCGGGACAGGGGGCTATCAGCCCCAGCATTTT
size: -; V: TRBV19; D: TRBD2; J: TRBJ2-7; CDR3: CASSNPGTSGSLGYEQYF; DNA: TGTGCCAGTAGTAACCCCGGGACTAGCGGGTCTTTGGGTTACGAGCAGTACTTC
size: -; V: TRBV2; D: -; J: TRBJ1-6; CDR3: CASTRLRQGAGNSPLHF; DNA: TGTGCCAGCACCCGTTTACGTCAAGGCGCGGGTAATTCACCCCTCCACTTT
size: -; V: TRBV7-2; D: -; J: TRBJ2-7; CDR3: CASSLSQGYEQYF; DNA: TGTGCCAGCAGCTTATCTCAGGGCTACGAGCAGTACTTC
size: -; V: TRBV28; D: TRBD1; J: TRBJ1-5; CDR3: CASSKGGAGNQPQHF; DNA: TGTGCCAGCAGCAAAGGGGGCGCGGGCAATCAGCCCCAGCATTTT
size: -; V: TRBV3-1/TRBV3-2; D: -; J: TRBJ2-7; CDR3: CASSLLDSGEQYF; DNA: TGTGCCAGCAGCCTTTTGGACTCTGGGGAGCAGTACTTC
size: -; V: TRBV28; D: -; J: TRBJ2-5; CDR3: CASIEGGKETQYF; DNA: TGTGCCAGCATCGAAGGGGGAAAAGAGACCCAGTACTTC
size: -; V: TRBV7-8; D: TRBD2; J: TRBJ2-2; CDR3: CASSLQPRGGRIRELFF; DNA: TGTGCCAGCAGCTTACAGCCGCGCGGGGGTAGGATCCGGGAGCTGTTTTTT
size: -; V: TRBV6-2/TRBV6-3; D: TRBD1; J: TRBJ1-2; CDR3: CASSLPSGQGSTF; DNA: TGTGCCAGCAGCCTACCCTCCGGACAGGGGAGCACCTTC
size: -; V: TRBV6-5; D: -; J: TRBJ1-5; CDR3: CASSQDWRQPQHF; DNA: TGTGCCAGCAGCCAAGACTGGCGGCAGCCCCAGCATTTT
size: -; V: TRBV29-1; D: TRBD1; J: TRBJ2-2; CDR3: CSVRTGTTGELFF; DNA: TGCAGCGTACGGACAGGGACCACCGGGGAGCTGTTTTTT
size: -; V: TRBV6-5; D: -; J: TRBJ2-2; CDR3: CASRRDPGLAGELFF; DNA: TGTGCCAGCAGGCGCGACCCAGGGTTGGCCGGGGAGCTGTTTTTT
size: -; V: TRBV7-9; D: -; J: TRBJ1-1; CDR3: CASSLRALENTEAFF; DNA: TGTGCCAGCAGCTTGAGGGCTTTGGAGAACACTGAAGCTTTCTTT
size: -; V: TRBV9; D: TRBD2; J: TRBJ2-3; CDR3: CASSVVISGSTDTQYF; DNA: TGTGCCAGCAGCGTAGTTATTAGCGGGAGCACAGATACGCAGTATTTT
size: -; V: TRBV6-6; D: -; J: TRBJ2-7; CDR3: CASSYIQGSYEQYF; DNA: TGTGCCAGCAGTTACATTCAGGGTTCCTACGAGCAGTACTTC
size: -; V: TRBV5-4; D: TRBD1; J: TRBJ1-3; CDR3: CASSLVGGVNTIYF; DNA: TGTGCCAGCAGCTTGGTAGGGGGCGTCAACACCATATATTTT
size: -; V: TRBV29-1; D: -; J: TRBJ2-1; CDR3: CSVLRGSHNEQFF; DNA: TGCAGCGTTCTCAGGGGCTCGCACAATGAGCAGTTCTTC
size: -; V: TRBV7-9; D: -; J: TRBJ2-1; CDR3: CASSLNFRETSKTYNEQFF; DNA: TGTGCCAGCAGCTTAAACTTTCGGGAAACTAGCAAAACCTACAATGAGCAGTTCTTC
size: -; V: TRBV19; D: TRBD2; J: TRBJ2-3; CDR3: CASSMPGRSWTQYF; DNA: TGTGCCAGTAGTATGCCCGGGAGGTCCTGGACGCAGTATTTT
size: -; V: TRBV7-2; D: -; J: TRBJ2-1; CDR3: CASSSQGSSYNEQFF; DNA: TGTGCCAGCAGCTCTCAGGGGAGCTCCTACAATGAGCAGTTCTTC
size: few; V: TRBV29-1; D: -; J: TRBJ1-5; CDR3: CSVPRRFRDSHLSNQPQHF; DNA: TGCAGCGTCCCCCGTCGATTTCGGGATTCCCATCTAAGCAATCAGCCCCAGCATTTT
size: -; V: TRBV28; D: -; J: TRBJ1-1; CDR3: CASTLNTEAFF; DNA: TGTGCCAGCACTCTGAACACTGAAGCTTTCTTT
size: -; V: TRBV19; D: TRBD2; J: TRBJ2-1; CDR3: CASSIAYGTSANEQFF; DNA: TGTGCCAGTAGTATAGCCTACGGGACTAGCGCCAATGAGCAGTTCTTC